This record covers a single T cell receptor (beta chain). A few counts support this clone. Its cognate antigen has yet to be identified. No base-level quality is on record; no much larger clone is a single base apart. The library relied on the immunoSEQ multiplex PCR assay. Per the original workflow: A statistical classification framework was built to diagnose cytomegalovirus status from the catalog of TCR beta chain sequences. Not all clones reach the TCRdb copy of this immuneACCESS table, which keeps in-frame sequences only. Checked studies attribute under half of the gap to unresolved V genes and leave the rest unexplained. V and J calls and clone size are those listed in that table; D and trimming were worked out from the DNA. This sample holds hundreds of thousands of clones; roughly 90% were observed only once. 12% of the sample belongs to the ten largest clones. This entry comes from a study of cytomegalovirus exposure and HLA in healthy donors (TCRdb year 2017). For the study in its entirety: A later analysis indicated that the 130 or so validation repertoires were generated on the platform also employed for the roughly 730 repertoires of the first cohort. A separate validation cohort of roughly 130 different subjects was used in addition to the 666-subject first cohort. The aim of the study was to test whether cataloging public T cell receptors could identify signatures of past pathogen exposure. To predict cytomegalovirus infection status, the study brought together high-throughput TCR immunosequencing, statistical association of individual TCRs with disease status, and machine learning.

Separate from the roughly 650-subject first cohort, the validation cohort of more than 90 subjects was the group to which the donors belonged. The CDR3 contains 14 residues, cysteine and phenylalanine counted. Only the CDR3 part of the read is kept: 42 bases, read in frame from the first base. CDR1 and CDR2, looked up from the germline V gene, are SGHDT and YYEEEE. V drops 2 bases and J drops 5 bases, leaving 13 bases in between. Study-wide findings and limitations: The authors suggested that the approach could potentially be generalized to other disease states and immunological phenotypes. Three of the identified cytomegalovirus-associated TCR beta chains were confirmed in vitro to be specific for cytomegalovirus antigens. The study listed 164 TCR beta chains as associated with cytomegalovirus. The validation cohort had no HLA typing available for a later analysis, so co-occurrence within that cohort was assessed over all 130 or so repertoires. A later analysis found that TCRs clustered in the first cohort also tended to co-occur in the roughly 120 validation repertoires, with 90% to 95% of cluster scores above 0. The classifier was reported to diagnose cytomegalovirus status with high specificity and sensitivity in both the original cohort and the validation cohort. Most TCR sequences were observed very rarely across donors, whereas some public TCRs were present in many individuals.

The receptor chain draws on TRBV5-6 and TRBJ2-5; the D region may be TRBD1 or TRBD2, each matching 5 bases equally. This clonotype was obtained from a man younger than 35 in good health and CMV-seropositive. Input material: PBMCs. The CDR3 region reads CASSFSQGTETQYF. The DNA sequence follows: TGTGCCAGCAGCTTCTCTCAAGGGACGGAGACCCAGTACTTC. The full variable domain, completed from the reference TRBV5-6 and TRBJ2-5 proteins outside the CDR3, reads DAGVTQSPTHLIKTRGQQVTLRCSPKSGHDTVSWYQQALGQGPQFIFQYYEEEERQRGNFPDRFSGHQFPNYSSELNVNALLLGDSALYLCASSFSQGTETQYFGPGTRLLVL.